These T cell receptor beta chains were read from a single sample in a study of spatial heterogeneity in lung cancer. TCRdb redid the calling of the 5' RACE reads with MiXCR, one entry per CDR3 protein. The sample shows approximately 41,000 distinct CDR3 sequences, approximately 10% of them seen only once. The sequenced sample was PBMCs, obtained at follow-up. The receptors were gathered from a female donor with early-stage non-small cell lung cancer. CDR3s include the opening cysteine and the closing phenylalanine or tryptophan. Fields, in order: CDR3 protein, CDR3 DNA, J gene, clone size, D gene, V gene. D genes are given only for firm matches. The listing skips clone size in some rows; elsewhere it reads once, few, many or a size class.

CDR3 protein: CASSQTAGNEKLFF; CDR3 DNA: TGTGCCAGCAGTCAAACGGCGGGTAATGAAAAACTGTTTTTT; J gene: TRBJ1-4; clone size: many; D gene: -; V gene: TRBV6-6
CDR3 protein: CASSYGTEAFF; CDR3 DNA: TGTGCCAGCAGTTACGGGACTGAAGCTTTCTTT; J gene: TRBJ1-1; clone size: once; D gene: -; V gene: TRBV6-2/TRBV6-3
CDR3 protein: CSARTGATEAFF; CDR3 DNA: TGCAGTGCTAGAACAGGGGCCACTGAAGCTTTCTTT; J gene: TRBJ1-1; clone size: many; D gene: TRBD1; V gene: TRBV20-1
CDR3 protein: CASSQHPTDYNEQFF; CDR3 DNA: TGTGCCAGCAGCCAGCATCCGACAGACTACAATGAGCAGTTCTTC; J gene: TRBJ2-1; clone size: many; D gene: -; V gene: TRBV9
CDR3 protein: CASSDRNTGELFF; CDR3 DNA: TGTGCCAGCAGCGACAGAAACACCGGGGAGCTGTTTTTT; J gene: TRBJ2-2; clone size: many; D gene: -; V gene: TRBV7-9
CDR3 protein: CASSYEAQETQYF; CDR3 DNA: TGTGCCAGCAGTTACGAAGCTCAAGAGACCCAGTACTTC; J gene: TRBJ2-5; clone size: many; D gene: -; V gene: TRBV6-6
CDR3 protein: CASSPDRGAYNEQFF; CDR3 DNA: TGTGCCAGCAGCCCGGACCGCGGAGCCTACAATGAGCAGTTCTTC; J gene: TRBJ2-1; clone size: many; D gene: -; V gene: TRBV7-7
CDR3 protein: CATSDKQRGPHSYEQYF; CDR3 DNA: TGTGCCACCAGTGACAAACAGCGAGGACCCCACTCCTACGAGCAGTACTTC; J gene: TRBJ2-7; clone size: -; D gene: -; V gene: TRBV24-1
CDR3 protein: CASSSRWVQGVNTDTQYF; CDR3 DNA: TGTGCCAGCAGCTCCCGTTGGGTGCAGGGGGTTAACACAGATACGCAGTATTTT; J gene: TRBJ2-3; clone size: -; D gene: TRBD1; V gene: TRBV11-2
CDR3 protein: CASSSRQGNQPQHF; CDR3 DNA: TGTGCCAGCAGCTCGCGACAGGGAAATCAGCCCCAGCATTTT; J gene: TRBJ1-5; clone size: -; D gene: TRBD1; V gene: TRBV13
CDR3 protein: CASSQERPGFTNEKLFF; CDR3 DNA: TGCGCCAGCAGCCAAGAGAGGCCCGGGTTCACTAATGAAAAACTGTTTTTT; J gene: TRBJ1-4; clone size: many; D gene: -; V gene: TRBV4-3
CDR3 protein: CASSLVAGEPYEQYF; CDR3 DNA: TGTGCCAGCAGCTTGGTTGCGGGGGAGCCCTACGAGCAGTACTTC; J gene: TRBJ2-7; clone size: -; D gene: TRBD2; V gene: TRBV5-6
CDR3 protein: CSALPLGQGSTEAFF; CDR3 DNA: TGCAGTGCTCTACCCTTGGGGCAGGGGAGCACTGAAGCTTTCTTT; J gene: TRBJ1-1; clone size: -; D gene: -; V gene: TRBV20-1
CDR3 protein: CASSQVGGSSYEQYF; CDR3 DNA: TGTGCCAGCAGCCAAGTGGGAGGTTCCTCCTACGAGCAGTACTTC; J gene: TRBJ2-7; clone size: few; D gene: -; V gene: TRBV3-1
CDR3 protein: CASSLVGTGIGYEQYF; CDR3 DNA: TGTGCCAGCAGCTTAGTCGGGACAGGGATTGGCTACGAGCAGTACTTC; J gene: TRBJ2-7; clone size: -; D gene: TRBD1; V gene: TRBV7-9
CDR3 protein: CASSSDPWGGQETQYF; CDR3 DNA: TGTGCCAGCAGCTCTGATCCGTGGGGTGGCCAAGAGACCCAGTACTTC; J gene: TRBJ2-5; clone size: many; D gene: -; V gene: TRBV11-2
CDR3 protein: CASSKQGSDTQYF; CDR3 DNA: TGTGCCAGCAGCAAACAGGGGTCGGATACGCAGTATTTT; J gene: TRBJ2-3; clone size: few; D gene: TRBD1; V gene: TRBV7-2
CDR3 protein: CASSQGSPGTQYF; CDR3 DNA: TGTGCCAGCAGCCAAGGGTCTCCGGGTACGCAGTATTTT; J gene: TRBJ2-3; clone size: -; D gene: -; V gene: TRBV3-1
CDR3 protein: CSARDSGTGGLGAFF; CDR3 DNA: TGCAGTGCTAGAGATTCGGGGACAGGGGGTCTCGGAGCTTTCTTT; J gene: TRBJ1-1; clone size: few; D gene: TRBD1; V gene: TRBV20-1
CDR3 protein: CSVERTGGVTDTQYF; CDR3 DNA: TGCAGCGTTGAGAGAACAGGGGGCGTCACAGATACGCAGTATTTT; J gene: TRBJ2-3; clone size: many; D gene: TRBD1; V gene: TRBV29-1
CDR3 protein: CASSLDRGQTDTQYF; CDR3 DNA: TGTGCCAGCAGCTTGGACCGGGGGCAAACAGATACGCAGTATTTT; J gene: TRBJ2-3; clone size: -; D gene: -; V gene: TRBV5-4
CDR3 protein: CASSPGQRQETQYF; CDR3 DNA: TGTGCCAGCAGCCCTGGTCAGCGGCAAGAGACCCAGTACTTC; J gene: TRBJ2-5; clone size: many; D gene: -; V gene: TRBV7-2
CDR3 protein: CASSSAGTAPYEQYF; CDR3 DNA: TGTGCCAGCAGTTCCGCCGGGACTGCACCCTACGAGCAGTACTTC; J gene: TRBJ2-7; clone size: few; D gene: -; V gene: TRBV12-3/TRBV12-4
CDR3 protein: CASSLSGGPTGELFF; CDR3 DNA: TGTGCCAGCAGCTTATCCGGGGGGCCCACCGGGGAGCTGTTTTTT; J gene: TRBJ2-2; clone size: few; D gene: -; V gene: TRBV7-2
CDR3 protein: CASSPTTPKGHNEQFF; CDR3 DNA: TGTGCCAGCAGCCCTACGACTCCTAAGGGACACAATGAGCAGTTCTTC; J gene: TRBJ2-1; clone size: many; D gene: -; V gene: TRBV7-8
CDR3 protein: CASRSSRTGANVLTF; CDR3 DNA: TGTGCCAGCCGGAGCTCGAGGACTGGGGCCAACGTCCTGACTTTC; J gene: TRBJ2-6; clone size: many; D gene: -; V gene: TRBV2
CDR3 protein: CASSRTGDTGELFF; CDR3 DNA: TGCGCCAGCAGCCGGACAGGGGACACCGGGGAGCTGTTTTTT; J gene: TRBJ2-2; clone size: many; D gene: TRBD1; V gene: TRBV5-1
CDR3 protein: CASSPGGSRGPTYNEQFF; CDR3 DNA: TGTGCCAGCAGCCCAGGGGGCAGCAGGGGCCCGACCTACAATGAGCAGTTCTTC; J gene: TRBJ2-1; clone size: few; D gene: TRBD1; V gene: TRBV5-6
CDR3 protein: CSAPRQSTDTQYF; CDR3 DNA: TGCAGTGCACCGAGACAGAGCACAGATACGCAGTATTTT; J gene: TRBJ2-3; clone size: -; D gene: -; V gene: TRBV20-1
CDR3 protein: CAWSVPTEWQYNEQFF; CDR3 DNA: TGTGCCTGGAGTGTACCGACAGAGTGGCAATACAATGAGCAGTTCTTC; J gene: TRBJ2-1; clone size: many; D gene: -; V gene: TRBV30
CDR3 protein: CASSEVRLAGGQNTQYF; CDR3 DNA: TGTGCCAGCAGTGAAGTGAGGCTAGCGGGGGGGCAAAATACGCAGTATTTT; J gene: TRBJ2-3; clone size: -; D gene: TRBD2; V gene: TRBV2
CDR3 protein: CAWSPLAGAYNEQFF; CDR3 DNA: TGTGCCTGGAGTCCACTAGCGGGGGCCTATAATGAGCAGTTCTTC; J gene: TRBJ2-1; clone size: -; D gene: TRBD2; V gene: TRBV30
CDR3 protein: CASSLGRLARPDTQYF; CDR3 DNA: TGTGCCAGCAGTTTGGGACGACTAGCTAGACCAGATACGCAGTATTTT; J gene: TRBJ2-3; clone size: many; D gene: TRBD2; V gene: TRBV12-3/TRBV12-4
CDR3 protein: CATSRDSRRGYQETQYF; CDR3 DNA: TGTGCCACCAGCAGAGATTCACGAAGGGGGTACCAAGAGACCCAGTACTTC; J gene: TRBJ2-5; clone size: few; D gene: -; V gene: TRBV15
CDR3 protein: CSVAEGGSNQPQHF; CDR3 DNA: TGCAGCGTCGCCGAGGGTGGTAGCAATCAGCCCCAGCATTTT; J gene: TRBJ1-5; clone size: -; D gene: -; V gene: TRBV29-1